These T cell receptor beta chains were read from a single sample in a study of shared clonotypes between healthy human individuals. The repertoire was sequenced with immunoSEQ multiplex PCR; TCRdb's copy has only in-frame clones and lacks some. The data contain about 640,000 clones, 72% of them singletons. Sequenced input: memory CD4+ T cells sorted from blood. The receptors stem from a woman in her thirties in good health. Each CDR3 is given with its conserved first and last residue. The D gene is left open where the match is weak. Rows give clone size only sometimes, using once, few, many, or a class for an expanded clone.

clone size | D gene | J gene | V gene | CDR3 DNA | CDR3 protein
once | TRBD1 | TRBJ2-7 | TRBV19 | TGTGCCAGTAAGCCGCGGGGACAGGGGGTCTACGAGCAGTACTTC | CASKPRGQGVYEQYF
medium-sized | . | TRBJ1-5 | TRBV5-1 | TGCGCCAGCAGCTTGTCTTCCGGGACTCAGCCCCAGCATTTT | CASSLSSGTQPQHF
. | TRBD1 | TRBJ1-6 | TRBV28 | TGTGCCAGCAGTCCAGGACAGGGACCCACCCTCCACTTT | CASSPGQGPTLHF
. | . | TRBJ2-7 | TRBV5-4 | TGTGCCAGCAGCTTGAGCGGAACTACCTACGAGCAGTACTTC | CASSLSGTTYEQYF
. | . | TRBJ1-1 | TRBV27 | TGTGCCAGCAGTTCCCAAGCAGCTAACACTGAAGCTTTCTTT | CASSSQAANTEAFF
. | . | TRBJ2-1 | TRBV21-1 | TGTGCCAGCAGCAATGGGGGAATTTACCTCCCGCTTTACAATGAGCAGTTCTTC | CASSNGGIYLPLYNEQFF
few | . | TRBJ1-1 | TRBV28 | TGTGCCAGCAGTTTATTGGAGGGGAACACTGAAGCTTTCTTT | CASSLLEGNTEAFF
. | . | TRBJ2-3 | TRBV4-1 | TGCGCCAGCAGCCAAGCTGGGACAGATACGCAGTATTTT | CASSQAGTDTQYF
many | . | TRBJ2-1 | TRBV7-2 | TGTGCCAGCAGCTTCGGGGGAGCGGACGCCCACAATGAGCAGTTCTTC | CASSFGGADAHNEQFF
. | TRBD1 | TRBJ2-1 | TRBV10-1 | TGCGCCAGCAAAAGGACAGGGGCAAACTACAATGAGCAGTTCTTC | CASKRTGANYNEQFF
. | . | TRBJ1-4 | TRBV28 | TGTGCCAGCTCTGGCAGGGAGGTTACTAATGAAAAACTGTTTTTT | CASSGREVTNEKLFF
. | . | TRBJ2-1 | TRBV2 | TGTGCCAGCAGTGAGGGGGCCGGGTCGCCGTTCTTC | CASSEGAGSPFF
. | . | TRBJ1-2 | TRBV13 | TGTGCCAGCAGCTCGGCCGACATCTATGGCTACACCTTC | CASSSADIYGYTF
. | . | TRBJ2-3 | TRBV29-1 | TGCAGCGTCTACTCCCGGGAGCGCACAGATACGCAGTATTTT | CSVYSRERTDTQYF
. | TRBD2 | TRBJ2-7 | TRBV15 | TGTGCCACCAGCAGTGGGACTAGCGGGATCCACTACGAGCAGTACTTC | CATSSGTSGIHYEQYF
. | . | TRBJ2-3 | TRBV5-5 | TGTGCCAGCAGCCATCTGAGTTTGCGGGGCACAGATACGCAGTATTTT | CASSHLSLRGTDTQYF
few | . | TRBJ1-3 | TRBV7-2 | TGTGCCAGCAGCATAAGCCACGGGCTCGCGGGAAACACCATATATTTT | CASSISHGLAGNTIYF
. | TRBD2 | TRBJ2-1 | TRBV6-4 | TGTGCCAGCAGTCTCAGATCAGCGGGAGAGGGGGAGCAGTTCTTC | CASSLRSAGEGEQFF
few | TRBD1 | TRBJ2-1 | TRBV5-1 | TGCGCCAGCAGCATGGGACAGGGGGCTTCTGAGCAGTTCTTC | CASSMGQGASEQFF
many | . | TRBJ2-2 | TRBV7-3 | TGTGCCAGCAGCCCCGGGGGGCGGAGAAACACCGGGGAGCTGTTTTTT | CASSPGGRRNTGELFF
. | TRBD2 | TRBJ2-1 | TRBV5-1 | TGCGCCAGCAGCTTGGCCTCTAGCGGGTACAATGAGCAGTTCTTC | CASSLASSGYNEQFF
many | TRBD2 | TRBJ2-5 | TRBV6-5 | TGTGCCAGCAGTTACGGGGGGGTAGCGGGGACCCAGTACTTC | CASSYGGVAGTQYF
. | . | TRBJ1-4 | TRBV28 | TGTGCCAGCAGTTCCGGGGCAGGATGGGAAAAACTGTTTTTT | CASSSGAGWEKLFF
. | . | TRBJ2-3 | TRBV9 | TGTGCCAGCAGCGTAAATACCGGAGGGCCAGATACGCAGTATTTT | CASSVNTGGPDTQYF
. | . | TRBJ1-2 | TRBV6-5 | TGTGCCAGCAGTTACGTCGGACCACCTGGGAGTGGCTACACCTTC | CASSYVGPPGSGYTF
. | . | TRBJ1-3 | TRBV19 | TGTGCCAGTAGTATCGTAATGGGGCCTGGAAACACCATATATTTT | CASSIVMGPGNTIYF
. | . | TRBJ2-7 | TRBV18 | TGTGCCAGCTCACCTCACCGCTACGAGCAGTACTTC | CASSPHRYEQYF
. | TRBD2 | TRBJ2-7 | TRBV18 | TGTGCCAGCGCACCGAGGGGACTAGCGGTCTACGAGCAGTACTTC | CASAPRGLAVYEQYF
many | . | TRBJ1-3 | TRBV15 | TGTGCCACCTCGTTACCCTCCTCTGGAAACACCATATATTTT | CATSLPSSGNTIYF
. | TRBD1 | TRBJ1-1 | TRBV5-5 | TGTGCCAGCAGCCCGCAGGGACAGCCGAACACTGAAGCTTTCTTT | CASSPQGQPNTEAFF
. | TRBD1 | TRBJ2-1 | TRBV4-1 | TGCGCCAGCAGGTCCGCGGACAGGGACAATGAGCAGTTCTTC | CASRSADRDNEQFF
. | TRBD2 | TRBJ2-7 | TRBV7-9 | TGTGCCAGCAGCTTGGGAATGGGACTAGCGGGCCCCGAGCAGTACTTC | CASSLGMGLAGPEQYF
once | TRBD1 | TRBJ2-7 | TRBV2 | TGCGCCAGCAGACAGGGGGAGACGAACTACGAGCAGTACTTC | CASRQGETNYEQYF
. | TRBD2 | TRBJ2-1 | TRBV7-2 | TGTGCCAGCAGCTTAGTACTAGCGGTGTACAATGAGCAGTTCTTC | CASSLVLAVYNEQFF
few | TRBD1 | TRBJ2-1 | TRBV7-2 | TGTGCCAGCAGCTTGGGACAGCGCCTCTACAATGAGCAGTTCTTC | CASSLGQRLYNEQFF
. | TRBD1 | TRBJ2-7 | TRBV10-2 | TGCGCCAGCAGAGACAGGGCTTCTTCCTACGAGCAGTACTTC | CASRDRASSYEQYF
. | . | TRBJ2-5 | TRBV9 | TGTGCCAGCAGCGTAGGGACAGAAAACATTGCCCAAGAGACCCAGTACTTC | CASSVGTENIAQETQYF
. | . | TRBJ1-5 | TRBV2 | TGTGCCAGCACTCCTCTCCGTGGGACGGTTAGCAATCAGCCCCAGCATTTT | CASTPLRGTVSNQPQHF
. | . | TRBJ2-2 | TRBV6-1 | TGTGCCAGCAACGAAAGGAGAAGGAACACCGGGGAGCTGTTTTTT | CASNERRRNTGELFF
. | TRBD2 | TRBJ2-3 | TRBV5-1 | TGCGCCAGCAGGAAAACTAGCGGCACAGATACGCAGTATTTT | CASRKTSGTDTQYF
. | . | TRBJ2-7 | TRBV7-2 | TGTGCCAGCAGCTTTCAGGCGGGTGACTACGAGCAGTACTTC | CASSFQAGDYEQYF
. | . | TRBJ1-2 | TRBV15 | TGTGCCACCAGCAGAGATCACGGGGACTACACCTTC | CATSRDHGDYTF